The TCR beta chain under discussion was sequenced for a study of shared clonotypes between healthy human individuals. About the research overall: Researchers assigned three CD4 naive, three CD4 memory, two CD8 naive and one CD8 memory plate to each donor.

The data were produced by immunoSEQ multiplex PCR, yet TCRdb's version contains in-frame clones alone and is incomplete. The data contain roughly 2.6 million clones, more than 90% of them seen just once; the ten biggest clones take up under 0.15%. Overall study results and limits: Clonotype sharing among donors was expected to depend on sequencing depth.

Germline CDR1 reads PRHDT; CDR2 reads FYEKMQ (reference sequence). Trimming shortened V by 4 bases and J by 5 bases, and 17 bases separated the two germline ends. The CDR3 has 15 amino acids. In the case of this clone: The antigen is not known.

This receptor was identified in a man younger than 30 in good health. The rearrangement joins TRBV13 to TRBJ2-5; perhaps D is TRBD1 or TRBD2 (5 bases each). Material: naive CD4+ T cells sorted from blood. The subset is: CD45RA+ positively selected. CDR3 in DNA: TGTGCCAGCAGCTCCTCGGGGACGGGGACGGAGACCCAGTACTTC. This gives the protein CASSSSGTGTETQYF.